The sequence of this T cell receptor (beta chain) was determined in a study of blood T cell repertoires in COVID-19. Study context: The samples span acute and convalescent COVID-19 from the United States, Italy and Spain. T cells, B-cell-depleted T cells, or PBMCs provided the cDNA or gDNA that served as material.

V was clipped by 5 bases and J by 0 bases; unmatched bases: 4. The CDR3 runs 16 residues. Per the germline V gene, CDR1 is LNHDA and CDR2 is SQIVND (reference sequence). Authors' processing steps: Amplification of reference gene primers provided the estimated nucleated cell counts. Sequenced by immunoSEQ multiplex PCR; TCRdb stores in-frame clones only, minus some. Clonal size and the V and J genes are those of that table, whereas D and trimming came from the DNA. The sample includes approximately 160,000 clones, about four fifths of them seen just once. V gene TRBV19 combines with J gene TRBJ1-6, with 7 nucleotides matching TRBD1. The receptor comes from a man in his late teens or twenties with active or convalescent COVID-19. What was sequenced was peripheral blood. The CDR3: CASSPGTASYNSPLHF. The CDR3 DNA reads as TGTGCCAGTAGTCCCGGGACAGCCTCCTATAATTCACCCCTCCACTTT.